This T cell receptor beta chain was obtained from a study of T cells in localized non-small cell lung cancer. As concerns this clone: Its antigen is unidentified.

CDR1 is SGHDN, CDR2 FVKESK, per germline. V gave up 3 bases and J gave up 3 bases, with 9 bases separating them. There are 14 residues in the CDR3. Study-wide results and caveats: Adjacent lung had a median about 60 of the 100 largest tumor clones. The highest T cell clonality was in uninvolved adjacent lung, above tumor.

Repertoires were generated with immunoSEQ multiplex PCR, while TCRdb's copy carries only in-frame clones and drops some. The table records around 15,000 clones, around nine tenths of them present only once. The source was peripheral blood, collected before any cancer treatment. The sequence came from an older female donor with stage III squamous cell lung carcinoma. The J gene is TRBJ2-1, the V gene TRBV14, with TRBD2 as a possible D gene (6 bases). CDR3 region: CASSQSGFYNEQFF. In DNA, the CDR3 is TGTGCCAGCAGCCAGAGCGGGTTCTACAATGAGCAGTTCTTC.